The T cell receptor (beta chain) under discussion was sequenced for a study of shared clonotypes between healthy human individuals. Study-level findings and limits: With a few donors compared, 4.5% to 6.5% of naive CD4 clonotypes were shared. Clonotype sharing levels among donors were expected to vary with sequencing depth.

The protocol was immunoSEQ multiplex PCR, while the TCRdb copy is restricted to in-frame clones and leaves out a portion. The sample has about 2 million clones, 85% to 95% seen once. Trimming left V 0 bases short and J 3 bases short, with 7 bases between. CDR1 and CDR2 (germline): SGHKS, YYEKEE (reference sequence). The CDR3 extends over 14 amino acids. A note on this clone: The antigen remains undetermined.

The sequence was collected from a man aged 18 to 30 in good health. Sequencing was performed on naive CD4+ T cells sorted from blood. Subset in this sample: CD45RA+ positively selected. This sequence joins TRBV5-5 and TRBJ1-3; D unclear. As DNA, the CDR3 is TGTGCCAGCAGCTTGGACCTGATTGGAAACACCATATATTTT. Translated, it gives CASSLDLIGNTIYF. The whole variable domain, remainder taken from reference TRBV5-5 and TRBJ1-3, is DAGVTQSPTHLIKTRGQQVTLRCSPISGHKSVSWYQQVLGQGPQFIFQYYEKEERGRGNFPDRFSARQFPNYSSELNVNALLLGDSALYLCASSLDLIGNTIYFGEGSWLTVV.